This T cell receptor (beta chain) was identified during a study of T cell responses to AZD1222 COVID-19 vaccine (dated by TCRdb to the early 2020s). As for the study more broadly: A total of 230 to 250 trial participants underwent TCR sequencing, of whom nearly 210 received two doses of AZD1222 and about 26 received two doses of the MenACWY control vaccine. Trial participants were enrolled by age into 18-55, 56-69 and 70-plus year subgroups, with 148, 28 and 57 TCR-sequenced participants respectively. The paper as a whole reports these results and caveats: The 56-69-year group was small, and its depth increase did not reach significance, likely because of low power. Because no day 14 peak-response samples were available, repertoires were characterized only after the peak T cell response. The whole spike protein was spanned by vaccine-associated CD4 TCRs, and dominant responses were seen in regions 160-218 and 743-854. Participants were mostly white British, with more females than males. The authors suggested clonal diversity may have been underestimated. Reportedly, close to half of the unique spike-specific TCRs recognized epitopes lying outside the regions that are mutated in the B.1.351 and B.1.1.7 variants. After two AZD1222 doses, both the breadth and the depth of spike-specific TCRs were significantly higher than at day 0 and than in MenACWY recipients. Only 5 to 7 AZD1222 recipients were SARS-CoV-2 seropositive at baseline, limiting conclusions about previously exposed vaccinees.

The time point label, read with the paper, signifies: about 28 days (+/-7) after the second vaccine dose. Because spike-specific TCR depth and breadth did not differ between the two schedules, AZD1222 recipients who got a second dose at roughly 4 weeks were pooled with those who got a second dose at roughly 12 weeks. Vaccinee samples came from UK trials COV001 and COV002, including a single-blind randomized controlled phase 2/3 trial of AZD1222 (ChAdOx1 nCoV-19) in healthy adults. For TCRbeta chain sequencing, PBMC samples were collected from trial participants at day 0 and at day 28 after the second dose. For this clone: No cognate antigen has been identified for it. Base qualities are not provided; no much larger clone lies one nucleotide away.

Trimming removed 1 base from V and 2 bases from J, leaving 8 bases between the germline ends. According to the germline V gene, CDR1 reads SGHDT and CDR2 reads YYEEEE. Its CDR3 holds 14 amino acids, cysteine through phenylalanine. Just CDR3 DNA is preserved here, 42 bases in frame from base 1. The CDR3 regions of human TCRbeta chains were analyzed by immunosequencing. The source study handled its data this way. TCRs in the repertoires were matched against a reference library of SARS-CoV-2-specific TCRs that had been generated with the MIRA antigen-specificity platform. Breadth meant the fraction of unique TCRs that were SARS-CoV-2-associated, whereas depth meant the fraction of total T cells that were SARS-CoV-2-associated. Using the MIRA data, every spike-specific TCR was mapped to the spike region that the TCR reacted to and assigned to either a CD4 or a CD8 class. Log10-transformed breadth and depth values were compared by one-way ANOVA with Sidak's multiple comparisons tests. Drawn from immuneACCESS, this table holds only the in-frame rearrangements with V and J called that TCRdb kept. Clones are partly lost; checked studies trace under half to an unresolved V gene and leave the rest unexplained. That table supplies the V and J calls and clone size; D and trimming were determined from the DNA. The sample yields some 81,000 clones; 70% to 90% were counted once. The ten biggest clones cover roughly 5.6% of the sample.

The sequence joins TRBV5-6 to TRBJ2-3; the D gene lacks a confident call. This material consisted of peripheral blood, taken 28 days after the second AZD1222 dose. The receptor's source is an adult who received the AZD1222 COVID-19 vaccine. The CDR3 is CASSLTGNTDTQYF. The sequenced DNA: TGTGCCAGCAGCTTGACTGGGAACACAGATACGCAGTATTTT.